Shown below are 15 T cell receptor beta chains from a single sample sequenced in a study of blood T cell repertoires in COVID-19. Clones were read by immunoSEQ multiplex PCR, and TCRdb kept only the in-frame ones, dropping some. Of 250,000 to 400,000 clones in the sample, almost 90% are singletons; the top ten hold roughly 2.8%. The sequenced sample was peripheral blood. The receptors derive from a woman aged 30 to 39 with COVID-19, enrolled during active disease.

This chain connects TRBV11-2 to TRBJ2-1; 7 bases agree with TRBD1. The ends lost 5 bases at V and 4 bases at J; junction bases unmatched: 2. Per germline, CDR1 SGHAT and CDR2 FQNNGV. This CDR3 contains 13 residues. The CDR3 nucleotides read TGTGCCAGCAGCCAGGGACAGTACAATGAGCAGTTCTTC. It encodes CASSQGQYNEQFF. Filled out from reference TRBV11-2 and TRBJ2-1, the complete variable domain reads EAGVAQSPRYKIIEKRQSVAFWCNPISGHATLYWYQQILGQGPKLLIQFQNNGVVDDSQLPKDRFSAERLKGVDSTLKIQPAKLEDSAVYLCASSQGQYNEQFFGPGTRLTVL.

The chain has TRBV28 and TRBJ2-2; possible D gene TRBD2, 5 bases. The CDR3 length is 15 residues. Trimming removed 8 bases at V and 0 bases at J, with 13 bases between. Per the germline V gene, CDR1 is MDHEN and CDR2 is SYDVKM. CDR3 bases: TGTGCCAGCGAGGGCGTTGGTTCGAACACCGGGGAGCTGTTTTTT. It encodes CASEGVGSNTGELFF.

In this sample, this clone turned up once. V gene TRBV7-2 combines with J gene TRBJ1-5, with 8 bases identical to TRBD1. The V gene end was trimmed by 5 bases and the J gene end by 2 bases; junction bases not matched to a gene: 2. This CDR3 comprises 14 residues. Per the germline V gene, CDR1 is SGHTA and CDR2 is FQGNSA. This chain's CDR3 is CASSQTGGNQPQHF. The CDR3, as DNA: TGTGCCAGCAGCCAGACAGGGGGCAATCAGCCCCAGCATTTT.

The chain carries TRBV11-2 and TRBJ2-7; 13 nucleotides match TRBD2. CDR3 size: 17 residues. Trimming cost V 5 bases and J 5 bases; bases outside gene matches: 12. Germline V gives CDR1 SGHAT, CDR2 FQNNGV. The CDR3 DNA follows: TGTGCCAGCAGCCCCGGACTAGCGGGAGCGGAATCCCACGAGCAGTACTTC. This sequence encodes CASSPGLAGAESHEQYF.

This clone was detected only a few times. The CDR3 protein is CASSGQAGGPVEQYF. The CDR3 bases are TGTGCCAGCAGCGGCCAAGCGGGAGGGCCGGTCGAGCAGTACTTC. V is TRBV7-9 and J is TRBJ2-7; the match to TRBD2 covers 10 bases. CDR3 size: 15 residues. The junction had 10 bases not matched to a gene; V was cut back by 5 bases and J by 6 bases. Germline CDR1 is SEHNR and CDR2 is FQNEAQ (reference sequence).

The chain is built from TRBV7-2 and TRBJ2-3, with D perhaps matching TRBD2 (5 bases). V was trimmed by 5 bases and J by 1 base, leaving 13 bases between them. The CDR3 is made up of 15 amino acids. In germline, CDR1 is SGHTA, CDR2 FQGNSA. Here the CDR3 reads CASSPRRAGTDTQYF. The CDR3, as DNA: TGTGCCAGCAGCCCTAGGCGGGCTGGCACAGATACGCAGTATTTT.

The V gene is TRBV14, the J gene TRBJ1-4; D remains unclear. CDR3 size: 15 residues. CDR1 is SGHDN and CDR2 is FVKESK in the germline V gene. The ends were cut back, 0 bases at V and 5 bases at J, with 10 bases in the middle. The CDR3 DNA reads as TGTGCCAGCAGCCAAGAGGGCCACCGAAATGAAAAACTGTTTTTT. Its translation: CASSQEGHRNEKLFF.

V and J are TRBV28 and TRBJ2-5; 8 bases are a match to TRBD1. CDR3 length: 17 amino acids. V trimming: 6 bases; J trimming: 5 bases; junction bases outside the gene matches: 17. CDR1 MDHEN and CDR2 SYDVKM come from the germline V gene. The CDR3 sequence is CASREDRDRRNFETQYF. Written as DNA, the CDR3 is TGTGCCAGCAGGGAAGACCGGGACAGGCGGAACTTTGAGACCCAGTACTTC.

The chain couples TRBV3-1 (or the pseudogene TRBV3-2) to TRBJ2-1; 9 nucleotides line up with TRBD2. J lost 13 bases, V lost 4 bases, and 11 bases had no gene match. Germline V gene sequence: CDR1 LGHDT, CDR2 YNNKEL (reference sequence). The length of the CDR3 is 14 residues. The chain's CDR3 is CASSPIAGVVYQFF. The CDR3 DNA is TGTGCCAGCAGCCCAATAGCGGGAGTGGTGTATCAGTTCTTC.

The V gene is TRBV28, the J gene TRBJ1-2, with D uncertain. Germline CDR1 MDHEN, CDR2 SYDVKM. The CDR3 spans 12 residues. Trimming pared 6 bases from V and 4 bases from J, leaving 9 bases between. The CDR3 sequence is CASSRRVYGYTF. As DNA, the CDR3 is TGTGCCAGCAGCCGAAGAGTCTATGGCTACACCTTC.

V is TRBV29-1 and J is TRBJ1-1, with TRBD1 as a possible D gene (6 bases). CDR3 length equals 15 residues. Trimming left V 1 base short and J 4 bases short, with 16 bases between. Germline CDR1 and CDR2: SQVTM and ANQGSEA. The CDR3 coding sequence is TGCAGCGTTGAAGGGCGGGGGGCAAGTTTCACTGAAGCTTTCTTT. Translating it yields CSVEGRGASFTEAFF.

J is TRBJ2-6 and V is TRBV18, with 7 bases that match TRBD1. Germline V gene data show CDR1 as KGHSH and CDR2 as LQKENI. The junction had 1 base not matched to a gene; V was cut back by 2 bases and J by 0 bases. The CDR3 has 16 residues. The CDR3 sequence is CASSPSGGSGANVLTF. The CDR3 DNA sequence: TGTGCCAGCTCACCATCAGGGGGCTCTGGGGCCAACGTCCTGACTTTC.

V and J are TRBV3-1 (or the pseudogene TRBV3-2) and TRBJ2-1; 12 positions agree with TRBD2. The CDR3 runs to 15 residues. The germline V gene has CDR1 LGHDT and CDR2 YNNKEL (reference sequence). The J segment lost 6 bases and the V segment lost 2 bases, leaving 2 bases of the junction unmatched. The CDR3 DNA is TGTGCCAGCAGCCAACAGACTAGCGGGAGCAATGAGCAGTTCTTC. Its translation: CASSQQTSGSNEQFF.

This sequence joins TRBV4-2 and TRBJ2-1; perhaps TRBD1 as D (5 bases). This CDR3 is built from 14 residues. V was clipped by 4 bases and J by 5 bases, with 12 bases between them. Looked up from germline, CDR1 is LGHNA and CDR2 is YNFKEQ. The CDR3 region has the DNA TGTGCCAGCAGCCCAATAGGCAGGGACAATGAGCAGTTCTTC. It yields the protein CASSPIGRDNEQFF.

The chain carries TRBV19 and TRBJ1-4; 7 bases are a match to TRBD1. The CDR3 totals 13 residues. Germline V CDR1 and CDR2: LNHDA, SQIVND (reference sequence). Unmatched junction bases numbered 10, after V lost 4 bases and J lost 14 bases. The CDR3 loop reads CASSTAGQARLFF. The CDR3 DNA is TGTGCCAGTAGTACTGCCGGACAGGCGAGGCTGTTTTTT.